This TCR beta chain was captured by sequencing in a study of CD8+CD57+ T cells in acquired aplastic anemia. Study-wide background: Around 3.2 ug was the average amount of DNA from sorted CD4+ and CD8+ cells.

Genomic DNA was employed as the template in profiling TCR beta VDJ and CDR3. MiXCR, run by TCRdb on the reads, gives a single entry per CDR3 protein. There are some 180,000 distinct CDR3 sequences in the sample; 45% to 60% occur only once, and 13% lies in the top ten. To note about this clonotype: Its target is unknown. A much larger clone differs by one base, so this may be a read error.

Germline assignment: CDR1 MNHNS and CDR2 SASEGT. The trim removed 8 bases at V and 5 bases at J, leaving 11 bases unmatched. The length of the CDR3 is 14 residues. General study points: Over 25 CD8+ CDR3 sequences occurred in both the patients and the controls.

Whoever was chosen for sequencing had shown CD8+CD57+ cell expansion by flow cytometry. Therapy had not been given to patients before blood sampling. The source of this sequence is a human donor with aplastic anemia. Sequenced sample: sorted CD4+, CD8+, or CD8+CD57+ T cells (not recorded which) from PBMCs. The rearrangement joins TRBV6-1 to TRBJ2-5, with 7 bases identical to TRBD1. The CDR3 loop is CASGFGQVGETQYF. The CDR3 bases are TGTGCCAGCGGATTCGGACAGGTCGGCGAGACCCAGTACTTC.